This entry lists 29 T cell receptor beta chains sequenced from one sample in a study of CD8 T cells in ankylosing spondylitis. No antigens are known for them. Regarding the study as a whole: Ankylosing spondylitis blood appeared to carry a characteristic TCR beta motif of seven to nine highly homologous variants.

TCRdb re-derived calls from the 5' RACE reads in MiXCR, one entry per CDR3 protein. The sample lists about 540,000 distinct CDR3 sequences; roughly 13% were seen once. Input material: blood, either unsorted or a sorted T cell fraction (not recorded which). Every receptor here comes from a male donor with ankylosing spondylitis.

This clonotype has ten or more counts. The V call is TRBV18, the J call TRBJ1-1; a possible D gene is TRBD1 (6 bases). Germline CDR1 is KGHSH and CDR2 is LQKENI. Trimming cost V 2 bases and J 11 bases, with 27 bases left between them. This CDR3 spans 17 amino acids. Written as DNA, the CDR3 is TGTGCCAGCTCACCAACAGGGTCTTCAAAAAAGGAAGGGGTGGCTTTCTTT. Its translation is CASSPTGSSKKEGVAFF.

This clonotype came up a few times. The genes are TRBV4-2 and TRBJ2-2; 12 bases match TRBD2. Germline lookup yields CDR1 LGHNA and CDR2 YNFKEQ. The CDR3 has 19 amino acids. J was trimmed by 4 bases and V by 4 bases; bases with no gene match: 13. The CDR3: CASSPPTSGSIRGTGELFF. The CDR3 region has the DNA TGTGCCAGCAGCCCCCCGACTAGCGGGAGTATTCGGGGCACCGGGGAGCTGTTTTTT.

In its sample, this clonotype was seen a few times. This chain connects TRBV20-1 to TRBJ2-7; no reliable D call. Trimming stripped 0 bases from V and 7 bases from J, with 16 bases between. The V gene's germline CDR1 is DFQATT and CDR2 SNEGSKA (reference sequence). CDR3 size: 14 residues. The CDR3 DNA reads as TGCAGTGCTAGAGAATCTTACGTGGCGAGTGAGCAGTACTTC. It codes for CSARESYVASEQYF.

This chain joins TRBV30 and TRBJ2-5; no clear D. The germline CDR1 and CDR2 sequences are GTSNPN and SVGIG (reference sequence). There are 14 residues in the CDR3. V gave up 2 bases and J gave up 5 bases, with 15 bases separating them. The CDR3 sequence: CAWSLSSRQETQYF. The CDR3 DNA reads TGTGCCTGGAGTTTAAGCTCTCGGCAGGAGACCCAGTACTTC.

This clonotype was seen a few times. The chain joins TRBV4-1 to TRBJ2-6; D perhaps matches TRBD1 (5 bases). This CDR3 has 16 amino acids. Trimming removed 1 base from V and 1 base from J, with 8 bases in between. Per the germline V gene, CDR1 is MGHRA and CDR2 is YSYEKL. The CDR3, as DNA: TGCGCCAGCAGCCAAGTTAGGGGATCTGGGGCCAACGTCCTGACTTTC. Amino acid sequence: CASSQVRGSGANVLTF.

The chain recombines TRBV20-1 with TRBJ2-3; tentatively, D is TRBD2 (5 bases). The CDR3 contains 17 residues. Germline CDR1 is DFQATT and CDR2 is SNEGSKA (reference sequence). The germline V and J ends were trimmed by 1 base and 2 bases, with 19 bases remaining between them. CDR3 sequence (DNA): TGCAGTGCTAGAGGCGGGCAGGTCCACGTTTACACAGATACGCAGTATTTT. It encodes CSARGGQVHVYTDTQYF.

The V and J genes are TRBV11-2 and TRBJ1-1, with D possibly matching TRBD1 (6 bases). Trimming took 5 bases from V and 1 from J, leaving 11 bases between them. CDR3 length: 14 amino acids. In germline, CDR1 is SGHAT, CDR2 FQNNGV. CDR3 sequence (DNA): TGTGCCAGCAGCATCATCAGGGGGAACACTGAAGCTTTCTTT. This sequence encodes CASSIIRGNTEAFF. Using reference TRBV11-2 and TRBJ1-1 for the parts outside the CDR3, the full variable domain is EAGVAQSPRYKIIEKRQSVAFWCNPISGHATLYWYQQILGQGPKLLIQFQNNGVVDDSQLPKDRFSAERLKGVDSTLKIQPAKLEDSAVYLCASSIIRGNTEAFFGQGTRLTVV.

This clonotype was detected ten times or more. The J gene is TRBJ1-6, the V gene TRBV7-2, with D unclear. V gave up 7 bases and J gave up 4 bases, with 14 bases separating them. Germline CDR1 is SGHTA and CDR2 is FQGNSA. CDR3 length: 15 residues. The CDR3 spells CASTVGGSYNSPLHF. The CDR3 DNA sequence: TGTGCCAGCACCGTTGGAGGATCTTATAATTCACCCCTCCACTTT.

This clonotype has more than one count but fewer than ten. The chain uses TRBV14 and TRBJ2-1; D is unresolved. Per the germline V gene, CDR1 is SGHDN and CDR2 is FVKESK. The V gene lost 2 bases and the J gene lost 5 bases, with 4 bases spanning the gap. The CDR3 length is 12 residues. The CDR3 here is CASSQLNNEQFF. CDR3 sequence (DNA): TGTGCCAGCAGCCAACTCAACAATGAGCAGTTCTTC.

The rearrangement uses TRBV3-1 and TRBJ2-3, with D unclear. V was cut by 2 bases and J by 4 bases, with 10 bases left in between. Germline lookup yields CDR1 LGHDT and CDR2 YNNKEL (reference sequence). The CDR3 covers 14 residues. The CDR3 region has the DNA TGTGCCAGCAGCCAATCGGTAGGTCCAGATACGCAGTATTTT. This codes for CASSQSVGPDTQYF.

The chain uses TRBV10-3 and TRBJ2-2; TRBD2 is a possible D gene (7 bases). The CDR3 has 14 residues. Germline CDR1 is ENHRY and CDR2 is SYGVKD. V was trimmed by 5 bases and J by 4 bases, leaving 11 bases between them. The DNA for the CDR3 is TGTGCCATCAGTCCCCGGGGGGCCACCGGGGAGCTGTTTTTT. Translation: CAISPRGATGELFF.

The sample holds a few counts of this clonotype. The V gene is TRBV29-1, the J gene TRBJ2-5; D possibly corresponds to TRBD1 (6 bases). Trimming removed 6 bases at V and 5 bases at J, with 16 bases between. Germline-derived CDR1 and CDR2 are SQVTM and ANQGSEA. CDR3 size: 13 residues. CDR3 residues: CSVATGIRETQYF. For the CDR3, the DNA is TGCAGCGTCGCTACAGGGATTCGGGAGACCCAGTACTTC.

In the case of this clonotype: Mismatch with germline at one junction end may stem from a read error. V is TRBV12-3 or TRBV12-4 and J is TRBJ2-1; 11 bases agree with TRBD2. The CDR3 spans 13 residues. In DNA form, the CDR3 reads TGTGTCAGCCAACTAGCGGGAGACGGTGAGCAGTTCTTC. It specifies CVSQLAGDGEQFF.

This clonotype came up many times. This sequence joins TRBV12-3 or TRBV12-4 and TRBJ1-1; 7 bases are shared with TRBD1. The J segment lost 0 bases and the V segment lost 0 bases, leaving 4 bases of the junction unmatched. The CDR3 spans 16 residues. CDR3 region: CASSLAQGGMNTEAFF. Here the CDR3 DNA reads TGTGCCAGCAGTTTAGCGCAGGGGGGAATGAACACTGAAGCTTTCTTT.

The J gene is TRBJ1-1, the V gene TRBV12-3 or TRBV12-4; D is undetermined. The CDR3 spans 14 residues. V dropped 6 bases and J dropped 3 bases, with 14 bases sitting between them. The CDR3 reads CASSREKFYTEAFF. CDR3 DNA sequence: TGTGCCAGCAGCCGGGAAAAGTTCTACACTGAAGCTTTCTTT.

J is TRBJ2-7 and V is TRBV11-2, with 9 bases identical to TRBD1. The germline V gene has CDR1 SGHAT and CDR2 FQNNGV. Losses at the gene ends were 6 bases for V and 3 bases for J; bases not matched to a gene: 6. This CDR3 comprises 14 residues. The CDR3 DNA is TGTGCCAGCAGACCAGGGACAGGGAACTACGAGCAGTACTTC. It encodes CASRPGTGNYEQYF.

This clonotype was seen only a few times. The V call is TRBV27, the J call TRBJ1-2, with D unclear. Looked up from germline, CDR1 is MNHEY and CDR2 is SMNVEV (reference sequence). V was pared by 3 bases and J by 6 bases, with 11 bases between. The CDR3 is made up of 13 amino acids. CDR3 sequence (DNA): TGTGCCAGCAGTTTGATAGGCCGCGATGGCTACACCTTC. This encodes CASSLIGRDGYTF.

The chain's CDR3 is CASSQPREVGTQYF. CDR3 nucleotide sequence: TGCGCCAGCAGCCAACCCAGGGAAGTTGGGACCCAGTACTTC. The chain links TRBV4-1 to TRBJ2-5; possibly TRBD1 for D (5 bases). The CDR3 is 14 amino acids. V lost 2 bases and J 7 bases, leaving 14 bases between the germline ends. Germline-derived CDR1 and CDR2 are MGHRA and YSYEKL.

This clonotype was picked up a small number of times. V gene TRBV6-1 combines with J gene TRBJ1-5; D gene ambiguous. Trimming removed 5 bases at V and 11 bases at J, with 28 bases between. There are 17 residues in the CDR3. CDR1 and CDR2 (germline): MNHNS, SASEGT. The CDR3: CASSRYAGGGPKKAQHF. The DNA for the CDR3 is TGTGCCAGCAGTAGGTATGCCGGTGGTGGACCGAAAAAGGCCCAGCATTTT.

This chain connects TRBV6-1 to TRBJ1-5; D might be TRBD1 (5 bases). The CDR3 consists of 14 residues. With 1 base removed from V and 5 bases from J, the gap between germline ends came to 9 bases. Germline V gene data show CDR1 as MNHNS and CDR2 as SASEGT. The CDR3 sequence: CASSEGGFDQPQHF. In nucleotides, the CDR3 is TGTGCCAGCAGTGAAGGGGGCTTTGATCAGCCCCAGCATTTT.

This clonotype has only a few counts. This sequence joins TRBV6-1 and TRBJ2-1, with TRBD2 identical over 13 bases. Germline CDR1 is MNHNS and CDR2 is SASEGT. After removal of 5 bases from V and 7 bases from J, the junction contained 5 bases not matched to a gene. The CDR3 has 15 residues. CDR3 DNA: TGTGCCAGCAGTCCACCGGGACTAGCGGGAAATGAGCAGTTCTTC. Translation: CASSPPGLAGNEQFF.

This clonotype was detected only a few times. The rearrangement joins TRBV3-1 to TRBJ1-1, with D uncertain. CDR3 length equals 14 residues. Trimming took 0 bases from V and 0 from J, leaving 5 bases between them. Germline CDR1 LGHDT, CDR2 YNNKEL (reference sequence). CDR3 DNA: TGTGCCAGCAGCCAAGAACTAATGAACACTGAAGCTTTCTTT. Translated, it gives CASSQELMNTEAFF.

This clonotype was counted at least ten times. The J gene is TRBJ2-2, the V gene TRBV7-2; D remains unclear. The V end lost 5 bases, the J end lost 4 bases, and 14 bases lay between the germline ends. This CDR3 comprises 15 residues. The V gene's germline CDR1 is SGHTA and CDR2 FQGNSA. The CDR3 sequence: CASSLFPPPTGELFF. In nucleotides, the CDR3 is TGTGCCAGCAGCCTATTTCCCCCACCCACCGGGGAGCTGTTTTTT.

The chain carries TRBV3-1 and TRBJ2-7; possibly TRBD1 for D (6 bases). V lost 0 bases and J lost 6, with 6 bases in between. The CDR3 length is 12 residues. CDR1 is LGHDT and CDR2 is YNNKEL in the germline V gene (reference sequence). CDR3 loop: CASSQEGGEQYF. CDR3 nucleotides: TGTGCCAGCAGCCAAGAAGGGGGCGAGCAGTACTTC.

There are a few counts of this clonotype. The junction differs from germline at one of its ends, possibly a read error. V and J are TRBV20-1 and TRBJ1-2; the match to TRBD1 covers 9 bases. Germline V gene data show CDR1 as DFQATT and CDR2 as SNEGSKA (reference sequence). This CDR3 has 14 residues. CDR3 nucleotide sequence: TGCAGTGCTAGAGACCGGGACAGGGTGGGCGGCTACACTTTC. Translating it yields CSARDRDRVGGYTF.

This clonotype was counted only a few times. This chain joins TRBV4-2 and TRBJ2-1; D is unclear. This CDR3 contains 13 residues. CDR1 LGHNA and CDR2 YNFKEQ come from the germline V gene. Trimming cost V 0 bases and J 6 bases, with 6 bases left between them. The DNA of the CDR3 is TGTGCCAGCAGCCAAGACATGCTCAATGAGCAGTTCTTC. Amino acid sequence: CASSQDMLNEQFF.

The chain couples TRBV7-8 to TRBJ2-1; D is ambiguous. The V and J ends lost 5 bases and 10 bases respectively, with 18 bases between them. Germline CDR1 SGHVS, CDR2 FQNEAQ. CDR3 length equals 14 residues. The CDR3 sequence: CASSHPVGALEQFF. CDR3 bases: TGTGCCAGCAGCCATCCGGTCGGCGCCCTCGAGCAGTTCTTC.

The chain couples TRBV12-3 or TRBV12-4 to TRBJ2-1; 9 positions match TRBD2. This CDR3 contains 17 residues. V trimming: 6 bases; J trimming: 6 bases; junction bases outside the gene matches: 15. The CDR3 DNA is TGTGCCAGCAGACCCACTAGCGGGCCCTCCCCGGTCAATGAGCAGTTCTTC. The encoded protein is CASRPTSGPSPVNEQFF.

This clonotype was observed at least ten times. The V call is TRBV7-7, the J call TRBJ2-3; D not resolved. The CDR3 runs 13 residues. Germline CDR1 and CDR2: SSHAT and FNYEAQ (reference sequence). V shed 0 bases and J shed 6 bases, with 7 bases lying between them. The CDR3 sequence: CASSLALVDTQYF. The CDR3 nucleotides read TGTGCCAGCAGCTTAGCCCTAGTGGATACGCAGTATTTT.